The 13 T cell receptor beta chains reported below all come from one sample, sequenced in a study of CD8+ T cells in alopecia areata. As to treatment: oral pan-JAK inhibitor, 5-10 mg twice daily. cDNA prepared by RNA extraction and subsequent reverse transcription served as the template for sequencing. Libraries were prepared by immunoSEQ multiplex PCR; TCRdb keeps only in-frame clonotypes and omits some of them. The data hold about 120,000 clones, with approximately 52% observed a single time. Sample: CD8+ T cells sorted from blood, taken at week 4, from a patient treated with tofacitinib. These receptors were taken from a human donor with alopecia areata.

The chain couples TRBV30 to TRBJ2-7; 10 positions match TRBD1. The CDR3 is 14 amino acids. Trimming removed 5 bases from V and 1 base from J; junction bases left unmatched: 5. CDR1 and CDR2 from the germline V gene are GTSNPN and SVGIG (reference sequence). CDR3 nucleotides: TGTGCCTGGGCGACAGGGGGCGGTTCCTACGAGCAGTACTTC. Its protein is CAWATGGGSYEQYF.

This clone was seen only a few times. The chain carries TRBV29-1 and TRBJ1-2, with D uncertain. The germline CDR1 and CDR2 sequences are SQVTM and ANQGSEA. This CDR3 is built from 13 residues. The V end lost 1 base, the J end lost 2 bases, and 8 bases lay between the germline ends. The DNA of the CDR3 is TGCAGCGTTGAAGTTGCGGACAACTATGGCTACACCTTC. Encoded protein: CSVEVADNYGYTF.

DNA of the CDR3: TGCAGCGCAACTCCCGGGGGCGCGGGAGAGACCCAGTACTTC. Protein: CSATPGGAGETQYF. The chain uses TRBV29-1 and TRBJ2-5; D is possibly TRBD1 or TRBD2 (6 bases each). Trimming took off 7 bases at V and 4 bases at J, with 19 bases between the two ends. This CDR3 has 14 amino acids. The V gene's germline CDR1 is SQVTM and CDR2 ANQGSEA. Combining the CDR3 with reference TRBV29-1 and TRBJ2-5 gives the whole variable domain SAVISQKPSRDICQRGTSLTIQCQVDSQVTMMFWYRQQPGQSLTLIATANQGSEATYESGFVIDKFPISRPNLTFSTLTVSNMSPEDSSIYLCSATPGGAGETQYFGPGTRLLVL.

This clone has a single count. This chain joins TRBV7-8 and TRBJ2-3, with D hard to call. The germline V gene encodes CDR1 SGHVS and CDR2 FQNEAQ. The CDR3 runs to 13 residues. V was cut by 2 bases and J by 5 bases, with 8 bases left in between. CDR3 in amino acids: CASSLIGEDTQYF. The DNA for the CDR3 is TGTGCCAGCAGCTTAATTGGAGAAGATACGCAGTATTTT.

The chain carries TRBV29-1 and TRBJ1-2; the D gene is possibly TRBD1 (5 bases). CDR1 and CDR2 from the germline V gene are SQVTM and ANQGSEA. V lost 3 bases and J 8 bases, leaving 19 bases between the germline ends. CDR3 length: 14 residues. The CDR3 loop reads CSVEAVSGMRGYTF. For the CDR3, the DNA is TGCAGCGTTGAGGCCGTTTCAGGGATGCGGGGCTACACCTTC.

The V call is TRBV29-1, the J call TRBJ2-1; weak D call: TRBD1 (5 bases). V shed 2 bases and J shed 7 bases, with 12 bases lying between them. Germline V gene data show CDR1 as SQVTM and CDR2 as ANQGSEA. There are 13 residues in the CDR3. The CDR3 DNA is TGCAGCGTTGAATATCAGGGCCGAAATGAGCAGTTCTTC. This codes for CSVEYQGRNEQFF.

This chain uses TRBV14 with TRBJ1-2, with D possibly being TRBD1 (5 bases). Germline V lookup: CDR1 SGHDN, CDR2 FVKESK. V was trimmed by 1 base and J by 3 bases, leaving 9 bases between them. The CDR3 has 14 residues. CDR3 nucleotide sequence: TGTGCCAGCAGCCAAGGAACAGGTCACTATGGCTACACCTTC. Protein product: CASSQGTGHYGYTF.

The chain carries TRBV28 and TRBJ2-2, with 7 bases identical to TRBD2. Germline V gene lookup returns CDR1 MDHEN and CDR2 SYDVKM. This CDR3 comprises 15 residues. V dropped 6 bases and J dropped 0; count of bases not matched to a gene: 4. The CDR3 here is CASRVLATNTGELFF. CDR3 DNA: TGTGCCAGCAGGGTACTAGCGACGAACACCGGGGAGCTGTTTTTT.

This rearrangement joins TRBV30 to TRBJ2-5; 8 nucleotides agree with TRBD2. V lost 3 bases to trimming and J lost 3 bases; unmatched junction nucleotides: 3. Germline V gene sequence: CDR1 GTSNPN, CDR2 SVGIG (reference sequence). The CDR3 spans 13 residues. This chain's CDR3 is CAWRSGGEETQYF. The DNA for the CDR3 is TGTGCCTGGAGGAGCGGGGGAGAAGAGACCCAGTACTTC.

The rearrangement uses TRBV10-3 and TRBJ2-5; 8 nucleotides line up with TRBD1. Germline CDR1 is ENHRY and CDR2 is SYGVKD. The CDR3 is 13 residues long. V dropped 9 bases and J dropped 5; count of bases not matched to a gene: 8. The CDR3 sequence is CAIRTGLEETQYF. Written as DNA, the CDR3 is TGTGCCATAAGGACAGGGCTCGAGGAGACCCAGTACTTC.

Only a few counts were recorded for this clone. This chain uses TRBV29-1 with TRBJ2-7, with D maybe TRBD1 (6 bases). The CDR3 extends over 11 amino acids. Per germline, CDR1 SQVTM and CDR2 ANQGSEA. V was shortened by 7 bases and J by 5 bases, with 12 bases between the two germline ends. The CDR3 sequence: CSALQGDEQYF. CDR3 in DNA: TGCAGCGCCCTACAGGGAGACGAGCAGTACTTC.

The chain couples TRBV27 to TRBJ2-5, with D perhaps matching TRBD2 (6 bases). CDR3 size: 14 residues. Trimming cost V 3 bases and J 4 bases, with 12 bases left between them. Germline V gene lookup returns CDR1 MNHEY and CDR2 SMNVEV (reference sequence). For the CDR3, the DNA is TGTGCCAGCAGTTTCTGGGGGAGGCGAGAGACCCAGTACTTC. This gives the protein CASSFWGRRETQYF.

This clone was seen a handful of times. This rearrangement joins TRBV5-1 to TRBJ2-1, with D possibly matching TRBD2 (7 bases). CDR1 and CDR2 from the germline V gene are SGHRS and YFSETQ. The CDR3 runs 15 residues. V was pared by 4 bases and J by 6 bases, with 17 bases between. CDR3: CASSPGGPNGNEQFF. DNA of the CDR3: TGCGCCAGCAGCCCCGGGGGGCCGAACGGCAATGAGCAGTTCTTC.